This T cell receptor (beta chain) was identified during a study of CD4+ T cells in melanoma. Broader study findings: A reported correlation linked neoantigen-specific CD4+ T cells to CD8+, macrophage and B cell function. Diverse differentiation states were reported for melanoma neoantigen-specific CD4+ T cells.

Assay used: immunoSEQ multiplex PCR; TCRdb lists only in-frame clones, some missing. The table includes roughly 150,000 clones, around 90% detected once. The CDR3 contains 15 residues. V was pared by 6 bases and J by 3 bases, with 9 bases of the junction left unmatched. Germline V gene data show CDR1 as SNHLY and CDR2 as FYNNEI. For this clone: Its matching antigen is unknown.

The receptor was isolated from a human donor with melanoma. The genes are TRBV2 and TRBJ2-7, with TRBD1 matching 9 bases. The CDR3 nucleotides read TGTGCCAGCAGATTCGGGACAGGGTCAGGCTACGAGCAGTACTTC. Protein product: CASRFGTGSGYEQYF.